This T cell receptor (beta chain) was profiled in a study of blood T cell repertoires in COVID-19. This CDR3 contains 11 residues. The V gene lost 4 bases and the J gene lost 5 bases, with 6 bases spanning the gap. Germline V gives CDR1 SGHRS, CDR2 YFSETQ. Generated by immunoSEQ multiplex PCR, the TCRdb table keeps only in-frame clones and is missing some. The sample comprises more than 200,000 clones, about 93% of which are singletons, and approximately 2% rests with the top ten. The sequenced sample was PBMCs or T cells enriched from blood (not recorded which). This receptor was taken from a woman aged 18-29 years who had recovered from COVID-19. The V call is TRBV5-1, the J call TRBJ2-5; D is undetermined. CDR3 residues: CASSEKETQYF. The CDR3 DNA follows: TGCGCCAGCAGCGAGAAGGAGACCCAGTACTTC.